Shown below are 31 T cell receptor beta chains from a single sample sequenced in a study of blood T cell repertoires in COVID-19. The protocol was immunoSEQ multiplex PCR, while the TCRdb copy is restricted to in-frame clones and leaves out a portion. The table has 310,000 or so clones, around 90% seen once. Sequences were obtained from PBMCs or T cells enriched from blood (not recorded which). The receptor set was obtained from a woman under 30 with acute COVID-19.

The genes are TRBV7-6 and TRBJ2-1, with 9 bases identical to TRBD2. The CDR3 consists of 16 residues. The junction had 3 bases not matched to a gene; V was cut back by 0 bases and J by 3 bases. Germline CDR1 SGHVS, CDR2 FNYEAQ. The CDR3 sequence: CASSLAASGIYNEQFF. The DNA for the CDR3 is TGTGCCAGCAGCTTAGCGGCTAGCGGGATCTACAATGAGCAGTTCTTC.

This rearrangement joins TRBV19 to TRBJ1-5, with D possibly being TRBD1 (5 bases). Germline-derived CDR1 and CDR2 are LNHDA and SQIVND (reference sequence). This CDR3 is built from 14 residues. Between the trimmed V and J ends, which lost 9 bases and 4 bases, there was a span of 16 bases. DNA of the CDR3: TGTGCCAGCAGTCGTTCGGGACTGAATCAGCCCCAGCATTTT. This encodes CASSRSGLNQPQHF.

This chain connects TRBV19 to TRBJ2-3; D might be TRBD2 (6 bases). The CDR3 contains 16 residues. Looked up from germline, CDR1 is LNHDA and CDR2 is SQIVND (reference sequence). Trimming removed 5 bases at V and 0 bases at J, with 15 bases between. CDR3 residues: CASSSSWGTSTDTQYF. The CDR3 DNA is TGTGCCAGTAGTTCATCCTGGGGGACTAGCACAGATACGCAGTATTTT.

The genes are TRBV11-2 and TRBJ2-7; D is possibly TRBD1 (6 bases). Trimming took 4 bases from V and 2 from J, leaving 18 bases between them. Germline values: CDR1 SGHAT, CDR2 FQNNGV. The CDR3 contains 16 residues. The CDR3 region is CASSSVQGSDPYEQYF. The CDR3 nucleotides are TGTGCCAGCAGCTCCGTCCAGGGGAGTGATCCCTACGAGCAGTACTTC.

V usage is TRBV28 and J usage is TRBJ2-2; D is undetermined. CDR3 size: 15 residues. Germline V gives CDR1 MDHEN, CDR2 SYDVKM. Trimming stripped 3 bases from V and 5 bases from J, with 13 bases between. The CDR3 DNA reads as TGTGCCAGCAGTTTTCTGCTGCTCGGTACCGGGGAGCTGTTTTTT. Its translation: CASSFLLLGTGELFF.

The chain links TRBV6-5 to TRBJ2-1; 10 bases are shared with TRBD1. The V segment lost 6 bases and the J segment 3 bases; nucleotides outside the gene matches: 5. The CDR3 extends over 15 amino acids. CDR1 MNHEY and CDR2 SVGAGI come from the germline V gene. The CDR3 DNA reads as TGTGCCAGCAGCACCGGGACAGGGGTCTACAATGAGCAGTTCTTC. Translated, it gives CASSTGTGVYNEQFF.

Here the CDR3 DNA reads TGTGCCAGCAGCTTTGACCCACTCGGACTAGCGGGAGTTCAAGAGACCCAGTACTTC. Residues: CASSFDPLGLAGVQETQYF. The chain employs TRBV12-1 and TRBJ2-5; TRBD2, as called in the table, went unchecked against the DNA. TRBV12-1 constitutes a pseudogene. The CDR3 contains 19 residues.

The chain combines TRBV12-5 with TRBJ2-1; the match to TRBD2 covers 7 bases. Germline V gives CDR1 LGHNT, CDR2 FRNRAP. The CDR3 length is 18 residues. With 0 bases clipped from V and 1 base from J, the junction kept 9 bases outside the gene matches. CDR3 coding DNA: TGTGCTAGTGGTTTGGTACTCTCTTTGCGGGGGTCCTACAATGAGCAGTTCTTC. Its translation: CASGLVLSLRGSYNEQFF.

This clone has only a few counts. This chain uses TRBV11-2 with TRBJ2-7; D perhaps matches TRBD2 (6 bases). Germline V gene lookup returns CDR1 SGHAT and CDR2 FQNNGV. The CDR3 contains 13 residues. Deletions cut 5 bases from V and 5 bases from J, with 13 bases between. The DNA for the CDR3 is TGTGCCAGCAGCCGCTCACAGCGGGACGAGCAGTACTTC. Its protein is CASSRSQRDEQYF. The full variable domain, with the rest looked up from reference TRBV11-2 and TRBJ2-7, is EAGVAQSPRYKIIEKRQSVAFWCNPISGHATLYWYQQILGQGPKLLIQFQNNGVVDDSQLPKDRFSAERLKGVDSTLKIQPAKLEDSAVYLCASSRSQRDEQYFGPGTRLTVT.

The chain has TRBV4-3 and TRBJ2-3, with 8 bases matching TRBD1. The CDR3 extends over 16 amino acids. Per germline, CDR1 LGHNA and CDR2 YSLEER. After removal of 1 base from V and 2 bases from J, the junction contained 5 bases not matched to a gene. CDR3 in amino acids: CASSQARTGTTDTQYF. In DNA form, the CDR3 reads TGCGCCAGCAGCCAAGCCCGGACAGGGACCACAGATACGCAGTATTTT.

This sequence joins TRBV5-6 and TRBJ2-7; D might be TRBD1 (5 bases). The V gene lost 0 bases and the J gene lost 2 bases, with 15 bases spanning the gap. Germline CDR1 is SGHDT and CDR2 is YYEEEE. This CDR3 region has 16 residues. This chain's CDR3 is CASSLGRGTRAYEQYF. In DNA form, the CDR3 reads TGTGCCAGCAGCTTGGGAAGGGGAACCCGGGCCTACGAGCAGTACTTC.

The V call is TRBV4-3, the J call TRBJ2-7, with TRBD1 as a possible D gene (5 bases). V lost 0 bases and J 2 bases, leaving 8 bases between the germline ends. The germline gives CDR1 LGHNA, CDR2 YSLEER. The CDR3 contains 14 residues. The CDR3 protein is CASSQDFRAYEQYF. The DNA for the CDR3 is TGCGCCAGCAGCCAAGACTTCAGGGCCTACGAGCAGTACTTC.

This chain joins TRBV6-1 and TRBJ2-7, with TRBD2 as a possible D gene (6 bases). V gave up 4 bases and J gave up 3 bases, with 22 bases separating them. CDR1 and CDR2 (germline): MNHNS, SASEGT. CDR3 size: 17 residues. The CDR3 nucleotides read TGTGCCAGCAGTGGAAATGCGCGGGCCGGGGGTGGCTACGAGCAGTACTTC. It specifies CASSGNARAGGGYEQYF.

The V call is TRBV7-2, the J call TRBJ1-4; TRBD1 matches at 7 bases. V lost 5 bases, J lost 8 bases, and 14 bases stayed unmatched. Germline V gene lookup returns CDR1 SGHTA and CDR2 FQGNSA. This CDR3 spans 16 amino acids. CDR3: CASSPRPGQPGEKLFF. CDR3 nucleotide sequence: TGTGCCAGCAGCCCCCGGCCGGGACAGCCCGGGGAAAAACTGTTTTTT.

The J gene is TRBJ2-1, the V gene TRBV11-3, with TRBD1 matching 7 bases. The V and J ends lost 0 bases and 0 bases, in that order; junction bases with no gene match: 5. Germline loops: CDR1 SGHNT, CDR2 YENEEA. CDR3 length: 17 amino acids. CDR3 loop: CASSLDWDSSSYNEQFF. The CDR3 DNA reads as TGTGCCAGCAGCTTAGATTGGGACAGCAGCTCCTACAATGAGCAGTTCTTC. Full variable domain (missing parts from reference TRBV11-3 and TRBJ2-1): EAGVVQSPRYKIIEKKQPVAFWCNPISGHNTLYWYLQNLGQGPELLIRYENEEAVDDSQLPKDRFSAERLKGVDSTLKIQPAELGDSAVYLCASSLDWDSSSYNEQFFGPGTRLTVL.

The DNA of the CDR3 is TGTGCCGGTAACCGCAGGGTTCGTCCCACTGAAGCTTTCTTT. This translates into CAGNRRVRPTEAFF. This chain links TRBV30 with TRBJ1-1; a weak D match, TRBD1 (5 bases). The germline V gene has CDR1 GTSNPN and CDR2 SVGIG (reference sequence). Trimming took off 8 bases at V and 4 bases at J, with 20 bases between the two ends. The CDR3 runs to 14 residues.

The chain joins TRBV15 to TRBJ1-4; D is undetermined. The V gene lost 0 bases and the J gene lost 0 bases, with 8 bases spanning the gap. CDR3 length equals 16 residues. The germline gives CDR1 LNHNV, CDR2 YYDKDF (reference sequence). CDR3 loop: CATSRDAFATNEKLFF. The CDR3 DNA sequence: TGTGCCACCAGCAGAGATGCGTTTGCAACTAATGAAAAACTGTTTTTT.

The rearrangement joins TRBV7-2 to TRBJ1-2; 7 positions agree with TRBD1. The CDR3 sequence is 16 residues long. J gave up 6 bases and V 3 bases, and 13 bases lay outside the gene matches. Germline CDR1 SGHTA, CDR2 FQGNSA. This CDR3 reads CASSFRVLTGSHGYTF. The CDR3 bases are TGTGCCAGCAGCTTTAGGGTTCTGACAGGGAGCCATGGCTACACCTTC.

V gene TRBV6-6 combines with J gene TRBJ2-7, with TRBD1 matching over 9 bases. J gave up 4 bases and V 0 bases, and 4 bases lay outside the gene matches. Germline assignment: CDR1 MNHNY and CDR2 SVGAGI (reference sequence). CDR3 length: 15 amino acids. This chain's CDR3 is CASSYSGTGMYEQYF. Written as DNA, the CDR3 is TGTGCCAGCAGTTACTCTGGGACAGGGATGTACGAGCAGTACTTC.

This clone came up once. The chain links TRBV6-1 to TRBJ1-1; D is unresolved. The V gene lost 1 base and the J gene lost 0 bases, with 9 bases spanning the gap. The CDR3 runs 15 residues. CDR1 is MNHNS and CDR2 is SASEGT in the germline V gene. The CDR3, as DNA: TGTGCCAGCAGTGAAGGCAGGAACATGAACACTGAAGCTTTCTTT. Its translation is CASSEGRNMNTEAFF.

This chain uses TRBV29-1 with TRBJ2-5; the D gene is possibly TRBD2 (6 bases). The CDR3 covers 11 residues. V gave up 7 bases and J gave up 2 bases, with 8 bases separating them. Germline values: CDR1 SQVTM, CDR2 ANQGSEA. This CDR3 reads CSGLEQETQYF. The DNA for the CDR3 is TGCAGCGGACTAGAGCAAGAGACCCAGTACTTC.

The rearrangement links TRBV29-1 to TRBJ2-5; a weak D match, TRBD1 (5 bases). The ends were cut back, 7 bases at V and 0 bases at J, with 12 bases in the middle. Per germline, CDR1 SQVTM and CDR2 ANQGSEA. The CDR3 has 13 amino acids. The chain's CDR3 is CSGSTVNQETQYF. The CDR3 DNA reads TGCAGCGGGTCGACAGTGAACCAAGAGACCCAGTACTTC.

The chain uses TRBV25-1 and TRBJ2-1; 8 nucleotides match TRBD1. V lost 0 bases, J lost 4 bases, and 8 bases stayed unmatched. The germline V gene has CDR1 MGHDK and CDR2 SYGVNS. The CDR3 spans 17 residues. The CDR3 nucleotides are TGTGCCAGCAGTGAATATCTCGGGACAGGTATATACAATGAGCAGTTCTTC. This codes for CASSEYLGTGIYNEQFF.

The chain is built from TRBV11-1 and TRBJ1-1; possible D gene TRBD1, 6 bases. The length of the CDR3 is 14 residues. The germline gives CDR1 SGHAT, CDR2 FQDESV (reference sequence). V shed 11 bases and J shed 4 bases, with 20 bases lying between them. In DNA, the CDR3 is TGTGCCGTCACCAGGGGCCGGGGAAGCACTGAAGCTTTCTTT. Its protein is CAVTRGRGSTEAFF. The full variable domain, completed using reference TRBV11-1 and TRBJ1-1, is EAEVAQSPRYKITEKSQAVAFWCDPISGHATLYWYRQILGQGPELLVQFQDESVVDDSQLPKDRFSAERLKGVDSTLKIQPAELGDSAMYLCAVTRGRGSTEAFFGQGTRLTVV.

The rearrangement uses TRBV9 and TRBJ1-4; TRBD1 matches at 11 bases. The CDR3 totals 15 residues. V lost 3 bases, J lost 8 bases, and 6 bases stayed unmatched. Germline V lookup: CDR1 SGDLS, CDR2 YYNGEE. The CDR3 bases are TGTGCCAGCAGCGACGGACAGGGGGCCAGGGAAAAACTGTTTTTT. This codes for CASSDGQGAREKLFF.

This clone was seen only once. The J gene is TRBJ2-7, the V gene TRBV9; unclear D gene. The CDR3 totals 12 residues. V lost 0 bases and J lost 6, with 7 bases in between. Germline V gene lookup returns CDR1 SGDLS and CDR2 YYNGEE. CDR3 in amino acids: CASSVEIGEQYF. The CDR3 DNA sequence: TGTGCCAGCAGCGTAGAAATCGGCGAGCAGTACTTC.

The sample holds one count of this clone. This sequence joins TRBV2 and TRBJ1-5, with 7 bases lining up with TRBD1. J was trimmed by 5 bases and V by 8 bases; bases with no gene match: 12. The CDR3 loop spans 15 amino acids. CDR1 and CDR2 (germline): SNHLY, FYNNEI. The CDR3 DNA follows: TGTGCCAGCCCCGGGTACACAGGGGATGATCAGCCCCAGCATTTT. It codes for CASPGYTGDDQPQHF.

The chain uses TRBV7-9 and TRBJ1-2, with 8 positions matching TRBD1. The CDR3 sequence is 17 residues long. Germline CDR1 SEHNR, CDR2 FQNEAQ (reference sequence). The J segment lost 1 base and the V segment lost 5 bases, leaving 12 bases of the junction unmatched. This CDR3 is CASSPLWTGSLNYGYTF. CDR3 in DNA: TGTGCCAGCAGCCCTTTATGGACAGGGAGCCTTAACTATGGCTACACCTTC. Drawing the rest from reference TRBV7-9 and TRBJ1-2, the complete variable domain is DTGVSQNPRHKITKRGQNVTFRCDPISEHNRLYWYRQTLGQGPEFLTYFQNEAQLEKSRLLSDRFSAERPKGSFSTLEIQRTEQGDSAMYLCASSPLWTGSLNYGYTFGSGTRLTVV.

This chain links TRBV2 with TRBJ1-5; TRBD1 is a possible D gene (5 bases). V dropped 3 bases and J dropped 4 bases, with 10 bases sitting between them. Germline CDR1 is SNHLY and CDR2 is FYNNEI. The CDR3 consists of 14 residues. This CDR3 is CASSDTTENQPQHF. The CDR3 DNA follows: TGTGCCAGCAGTGATACGACAGAGAATCAGCCCCAGCATTTT.

With respect to this clone: This sample also contains other DNA sequences that code for the same CDR3. The chain uses TRBV12-5 and TRBJ2-7; possibly TRBD1 for D (5 bases). The germline V and J ends were trimmed by 1 base and 4 bases, with 11 bases remaining between them. This CDR3 has 14 amino acids. The V gene's germline CDR1 is LGHNT and CDR2 FRNRAP. For the CDR3, the DNA is TGTGCTAGTGGTTTGGGACGCAGGGTTTACGAGCAGTACTTC. It translates to CASGLGRRVYEQYF.

The chain combines TRBV29-1 with TRBJ2-1; TRBD1 aligns across 7 bases. The V gene's germline CDR1 is SQVTM and CDR2 ANQGSEA. The length of the CDR3 is 15 residues. V was pared by 7 bases and J by 2 bases, with 11 bases of the junction left unmatched. CDR3: CSETLTGDPYNEQFF. In DNA, the CDR3 is TGCAGCGAAACCTTAACAGGGGATCCCTACAATGAGCAGTTCTTC.